The source of this TCR beta chain is a study of identical twins' blood T cells. Study conclusions and caveats: Twins shared more top CDR3 clonotypes than unrelated donors did.

Donors were six healthy women in three monozygous twin pairs. Original analysis: Each donor had about 90,000 to nearly 550,000 clonotypes. TCRdb passed the 5' RACE reads through MiXCR, listing each CDR3 protein once. Here the V and J calls rest on TCRdb's processing, not on the authors' analysis. In the table there are 300,000 to 450,000 distinct CDR3 sequences, 25% to 35% of which are singletons. Of note for this clonotype: As yet, its antigen is unknown.

Unmatched junction bases numbered 6, after V lost 4 bases and J lost 2 bases. This CDR3 is built from 15 residues. Germline V gene sequence: CDR1 LGHNA, CDR2 YNFKEQ. This clonotype was sampled from a woman aged 18 to 49 in good health. What was sequenced was PBMCs. J is TRBJ1-2 and V is TRBV4-2; 8 bases agree with TRBD1. DNA of the CDR3: TGTGCCAGCAGCCCGGACAGGGTTTCAAACTATGGCTACACCTTC. It encodes CASSPDRVSNYGYTF.